This T cell receptor (beta chain) was profiled in a study of CD8+CD57+ T cells in acquired aplastic anemia. Study context: The mean DNA yield obtained from sorted CD4+ and CD8+ cells came to roughly 3.4 ug. Healthy donors averaged approximately 11 million reads for CD4+ cells.

TCR beta VDJ and CDR3 profiles were obtained from a genomic DNA template. TCRdb recomputed calls from the reads with MiXCR, one row per CDR3 protein. Of fewer than 150,000 distinct CDR3 sequences listed, more than 40% were seen once; the top ten hold about 2.5%. This clonotype has at least ten counts. Its antigen is as yet unknown. General study findings and limits: CD8+ Simpson's diversity in patients was not significantly different from that in controls. Researchers report that around 31 CD8+ CDR3 sequences appeared in both patients and controls.

This CDR3 contains 14 residues. CDR1 is MNHEY and CDR2 is SMNVEV in the germline V gene (reference sequence). V was pared by 4 bases and J by 8 bases, with 12 bases between. This clonotype was obtained from a human donor in good health, serving as a control. The V gene is TRBV27, the J gene TRBJ1-6; D not resolved. The sequenced sample was sorted CD4+, CD8+, or CD8+CD57+ T cells (not recorded which) from PBMCs. As DNA, the CDR3 is TGTGCCAGCAGTTGGGGTATTAAGGATTCACCCCTCCACTTT. Encoded protein: CASSWGIKDSPLHF.